This passage covers 32 T cell receptor beta chains from one sample sequenced in a study of blood T cell repertoires in COVID-19. Only in-frame clones appear in the TCRdb table, and some are missing; sequencing was by immunoSEQ multiplex PCR. The sample consists of 150,000 or so clones, around 85% of them appearing once. Sequenced material: peripheral blood. These receptors were taken from a human donor with acute or convalescent COVID-19. The donor label of this sample is uncertain.

The V gene is TRBV27, the J gene TRBJ1-5, with 9 nucleotides matching TRBD1. V gave up 5 bases and J gave up 3 bases; unmatched junction bases: 5. CDR1 MNHEY and CDR2 SMNVEV come from the germline V gene (reference sequence). The CDR3 has 15 amino acids. The CDR3 sequence: CASSRIQGANQPQHF. For the CDR3, the DNA is TGTGCCAGCAGTAGAATACAGGGGGCCAATCAGCCCCAGCATTTT.

This clone was detected once. CDR3 coding DNA: TGTGCCAGCAGCCCACGGACAGGGGCGGCAACTAATGAAAAACTGTTTTTT. It codes for CASSPRTGAATNEKLFF. The chain has TRBV9 and TRBJ1-4, with 9 bases fitting TRBD1. The length of the CDR3 is 17 residues. Trimming cost V 4 bases and J 0 bases; bases outside gene matches: 7. Germline V CDR1 and CDR2: SGDLS, YYNGEE.

The table lists this clone with a count of one. The rearrangement joins TRBV5-4 to TRBJ2-1; TRBD2 agrees at 8 bases. CDR1 is SGHNT, CDR2 YYREEE, per germline (reference sequence). The J segment lost 1 base and the V segment lost 4 bases, leaving 4 bases of the junction unmatched. The CDR3 has 15 amino acids. The DNA of the CDR3 is TGTGCCAGCAGCGGAACGGGGGGGTCCTACAATGAGCAGTTCTTC. Encoded protein: CASSGTGGSYNEQFF.

This sequence joins TRBV9 and TRBJ2-5; 10 bases are a match to TRBD2. This CDR3 is 16 amino acids long. With 3 bases clipped from V and 4 bases from J, the junction kept 9 bases outside the gene matches. Germline CDR1 reads SGDLS; CDR2 reads YYNGEE. DNA of the CDR3: TGTGCCAGCAGCGCTAGCGGGGGCCTCGGGGGAGAGACCCAGTACTTC. As protein: CASSASGGLGGETQYF.

This clone was seen just once. This chain joins TRBV27 and TRBJ2-3; 11 bases fit TRBD2. The germline V gene has CDR1 MNHEY and CDR2 SMNVEV (reference sequence). The CDR3 has 17 amino acids. The ends lost 8 bases at V and 1 base at J; junction bases unmatched: 11. CDR3 nucleotides: TGTGCCAGCCACGGCCTAGCGGGGGGAGGAGGCACAGATACGCAGTATTTT. Translating gives CASHGLAGGGGTDTQYF.

The V call is TRBV20-1, the J call TRBJ1-1; D perhaps matches TRBD1 (5 bases). CDR3 length equals 11 residues. Looked up from germline, CDR1 is DFQATT and CDR2 is SNEGSKA (reference sequence). V lost 4 bases and J 9 bases, leaving 12 bases between the germline ends. Written as DNA, the CDR3 is TGCAGTGCTACCAGGGAAAGGCAAGCTTTCTTT. Its translation: CSATRERQAFF.

The V gene is TRBV28, the J gene TRBJ2-1; 7 bases line up with TRBD1. In germline, CDR1 is MDHEN, CDR2 SYDVKM. The CDR3 is 15 residues long. The V segment lost 7 bases and the J segment 3 bases; nucleotides outside the gene matches: 9. The CDR3 region is CASTTGANNYNEQFF. DNA for the CDR3: TGTGCCAGCACCACAGGGGCAAATAACTACAATGAGCAGTTCTTC.

This clone was seen only once. The V gene is TRBV11-3, the J gene TRBJ1-6, with D perhaps matching TRBD1 (6 bases). Trimming stripped 4 bases from V and 8 bases from J, with 9 bases between. This CDR3 region has 13 residues. The germline gives CDR1 SGHNT, CDR2 YENEEA. CDR3 nucleotide sequence: TGTGCCAGCAGCTCAGGGGTCCATTCACCCCTCCACTTT. Its translation: CASSSGVHSPLHF.

The V gene is TRBV9, the J gene TRBJ1-5; TRBD1 aligns across 7 bases. This CDR3 spans 15 amino acids. With V trimmed by 2 bases and J by 4 bases, 6 bases remained unmatched. From germline, CDR1 is SGDLS and CDR2 YYNGEE. DNA for the CDR3: TGTGCCAGCAGCGTGTCGGGACAGAGAAATCAGCCCCAGCATTTT. This encodes CASSVSGQRNQPQHF.

This chain joins TRBV7-9 and TRBJ1-4; D is possibly TRBD1 (5 bases). Trimming pared 1 base from V and 0 bases from J, leaving 6 bases between. The germline V gene has CDR1 SEHNR and CDR2 FQNEAQ (reference sequence). The CDR3 covers 15 residues. Here the CDR3 DNA reads TGTGCCAGCAGCTTAGGGGGCTCAACTAATGAAAAACTGTTTTTT. Residues: CASSLGGSTNEKLFF. The whole variable domain, remainder taken from reference TRBV7-9 and TRBJ1-4, is DTGVSQNPRHKITKRGQNVTFRCDPISEHNRLYWYRQTLGQGPEFLTYFQNEAQLEKSRLLSDRFSAERPKGSFSTLEIQRTEQGDSAMYLCASSLGGSTNEKLFFGSGTQLSVL.

The chain employs TRBV28 and TRBJ1-2, with 10 bases lining up with TRBD1. The CDR3 length is 15 residues. The V and J ends lost 4 bases and 1 base, in that order; junction bases with no gene match: 3. Germline values: CDR1 MDHEN, CDR2 SYDVKM. Written as DNA, the CDR3 is TGTGCCAGCAGTTCCGGGACAGGGGATAACTATGGCTACACCTTC. Translating it yields CASSSGTGDNYGYTF.

This chain links TRBV28 with TRBJ1-4; possible D gene TRBD1, 6 bases. The CDR3 has 16 amino acids. Germline CDR1 is MDHEN and CDR2 is SYDVKM. V was shortened by 3 bases and J by 6 bases, with 17 bases between the two germline ends. The DNA for the CDR3 is TGTGCCAGCAGTTTGGGGGCCTCGTTGGGCGATGAAAAACTGTTTTTT. Amino acid sequence: CASSLGASLGDEKLFF.

The rearrangement uses TRBV7-4 and TRBJ1-6; 10 bases are shared with TRBD1. After removal of 2 bases from V and 4 bases from J, the junction contained 14 bases not matched to a gene. Germline V lookup: CDR1 SGHVT, CDR2 SQSDAQ. The CDR3 has 20 residues. CDR3 sequence (DNA): TGTGCCAGCAGCTTAAAACGGGGGGACAGGGGACCTCTTTATAATTCACCCCTCCACTTT. Its protein is CASSLKRGDRGPLYNSPLHF.

This clone was detected a few times. This chain uses TRBV9 with TRBJ2-5; TRBD1 aligns across 8 bases. There are 15 residues in the CDR3. Per the germline V gene, CDR1 is SGDLS and CDR2 is YYNGEE. V lost 3 bases to trimming and J lost 3 bases; unmatched junction nucleotides: 7. The CDR3 spells CASSAGQGGKETQYF. CDR3 nucleotide sequence: TGTGCCAGCAGCGCAGGACAGGGAGGAAAAGAGACCCAGTACTTC. The full variable domain, with the rest looked up from reference TRBV9 and TRBJ2-5, is DSGVTQTPKHLITATGQRVTLRCSPRSGDLSVYWYQQSLDQGLQFLIQYYNGEERAKGNILERFSAQQFPDLHSELNLSSLELGDSALYFCASSAGQGGKETQYFGPGTRLLVL.

The V and J genes are TRBV3-1 (or the pseudogene TRBV3-2) and TRBJ1-1; TRBD1 aligns across 7 bases. J gave up 0 bases and V 0 bases, and 4 bases lay outside the gene matches. The CDR3 sequence is 16 residues long. Germline CDR1 reads LGHDT; CDR2 reads YNNKEL (reference sequence). The CDR3 coding sequence is TGTGCCAGCAGCCAAGAGGACAGGATTATGAACACTGAAGCTTTCTTT. Amino acids: CASSQEDRIMNTEAFF.

This chain connects TRBV11-3 to TRBJ1-2; 12 nucleotides line up with TRBD1. Germline CDR1 is SGHNT and CDR2 is YENEEA. The CDR3 spans 13 residues. V dropped 11 bases and J dropped 6; count of bases not matched to a gene: 7. CDR3 coding DNA: TGTGCCTGCGGAGGGGACAGGGGGCATGGCTACACCTTC. Translated: CACGGDRGHGYTF.

This sequence joins TRBV7-3 and TRBJ2-2; tentative D call: TRBD1 (6 bases). Trimming removed 4 bases at V and 4 bases at J, with 19 bases between. CDR1 SGHTA and CDR2 FQGTGA come from the germline V gene. This CDR3 has 17 residues. CDR3 DNA sequence: TGTGCCAGCAGCTCAAGACAGGATGTAATTGGCACCGGGGAGCTGTTTTTT. Protein: CASSSRQDVIGTGELFF.

The chain carries TRBV6-1 and TRBJ1-6; D perhaps matches TRBD1 (5 bases). The germline V and J ends were trimmed by 4 bases and 0 bases, with 13 bases remaining between them. CDR3 length: 17 residues. The germline gives CDR1 MNHNS, CDR2 SASEGT. CDR3 nucleotide sequence: TGTGCCAGCAGTGTGCGGGGCCTCAGCTCCTATAATTCACCCCTCCACTTT. Residues: CASSVRGLSSYNSPLHF.

This rearrangement joins TRBV5-4 to TRBJ2-1, with 12 bases identical to TRBD2. V trimming: 5 bases; J trimming: 8 bases; junction bases outside the gene matches: 8. The germline CDR1 and CDR2 sequences are SGHNT and YYREEE (reference sequence). The CDR3 has 15 residues. This CDR3 is CASSLTSGGYDEQFF. CDR3 nucleotides: TGTGCCAGCAGTTTGACTAGCGGGGGTTATGATGAGCAGTTCTTC.

This clone was seen a few times. The gene calls are TRBV10-1 and TRBJ1-5; unclear D gene. The V end lost 8 bases, the J end lost 3 bases, and 11 bases lay between the germline ends. Germline assignment: CDR1 WNHNN and CDR2 SYGVQD (reference sequence). CDR3 length: 13 residues. The CDR3 spells CASSPGPNQPQHF. The CDR3 DNA sequence: TGCGCCAGCTCGCCAGGCCCCAATCAGCCCCAGCATTTT.

The V call is TRBV7-9, the J call TRBJ2-1; TRBD1 aligns across 11 bases. Germline CDR1 is SEHNR and CDR2 is FQNEAQ (reference sequence). This CDR3 spans 16 amino acids. V dropped 6 bases and J dropped 8; count of bases not matched to a gene: 12. CDR3 residues: CASRDTRTGGKDEQFF. In nucleotides, the CDR3 is TGTGCCAGCAGGGACACCAGGACAGGGGGCAAGGATGAGCAGTTCTTC.

This chain connects TRBV5-1 to TRBJ2-7, with D perhaps matching TRBD1 (6 bases). Between the trimmed V and J ends, which lost 3 bases and 9 bases, there was a span of 25 bases. From germline, CDR1 is SGHRS and CDR2 YFSETQ. The CDR3 is 16 residues long. The CDR3 reads CASSSAPAAATGSQYF. For the CDR3, the DNA is TGCGCCAGCAGCTCCGCCCCAGCCGCCGCGACAGGATCGCAGTACTTC.

The J gene is TRBJ1-5, the V gene TRBV7-9; 9 nucleotides match TRBD1. CDR3 length equals 17 residues. CDR1 and CDR2 from the germline V gene are SEHNR and FQNEAQ (reference sequence). V trimming: 4 bases; J trimming: 2 bases; junction bases outside the gene matches: 9. Here the CDR3 reads CASSYGTGPRGNQPQHF. The CDR3 nucleotides read TGTGCCAGCAGCTACGGGACAGGGCCCAGGGGCAATCAGCCCCAGCATTTT.

This clone was detected once. This chain links TRBV5-1 with TRBJ2-2; D unclear. This CDR3 is built from 16 residues. The germline V and J ends were trimmed by 3 bases and 0 bases, with 12 bases remaining between them. Germline CDR1 reads SGHRS; CDR2 reads YFSETQ. The CDR3 bases are TGCGCCAGCAGCTCTAAAACAGATGCGAACACCGGGGAGCTGTTTTTT. Protein: CASSSKTDANTGELFF.

The gene calls are TRBV15 and TRBJ2-7, with D maybe TRBD1 (6 bases). Trimming removed 4 bases at V and 5 bases at J, with 15 bases between. The CDR3 is 14 amino acids. Germline V gives CDR1 LNHNV, CDR2 YYDKDF (reference sequence). The CDR3 bases are TGTGCCACCAGCAAAGCAGGGGCCAGGCACGAGCAGTACTTC. Translation: CATSKAGARHEQYF. Using reference TRBV15 and TRBJ2-7 for the parts outside the CDR3, the full variable domain is DAMVIQNPRYQVTQFGKPVTLSCSQTLNHNVMYWYQQKSSQAPKLLFHYYDKDFNNEADTPDNFQSRRPNTSFCFLDIRSPGLGDTAMYLCATSKAGARHEQYFGPGTRLTVT.

This chain uses TRBV9 with TRBJ2-3; TRBD1 matches at 11 bases. Germline V gene sequence: CDR1 SGDLS, CDR2 YYNGEE. V was pared by 3 bases and J by 2 bases, with 2 bases of the junction left unmatched. The CDR3 spans 15 residues. CDR3 sequence: CASSGDRGSTDTQYF. DNA of the CDR3: TGTGCCAGCAGCGGGGACAGGGGGTCCACAGATACGCAGTATTTT.

The rearrangement uses TRBV18 and TRBJ2-7, with unresolved D. The CDR3 is 14 residues long. CDR1 is KGHSH and CDR2 is LQKENI in the germline V gene. V dropped 3 bases and J dropped 2 bases, with 11 bases sitting between them. Here the CDR3 DNA reads TGTGCCAGCTCACCTAAACGCGGAACCTACGAGCAGTACTTC. It is translated as CASSPKRGTYEQYF.

V is TRBV28 and J is TRBJ1-2; no clear D. The V gene lost 5 bases and the J gene lost 7 bases, with 14 bases spanning the gap. CDR1 and CDR2 (germline): MDHEN, SYDVKM. The CDR3 spans 13 residues. CDR3 sequence: CASSPNAYSGYTF. In DNA form, the CDR3 reads TGTGCCAGCAGTCCTAACGCATACAGTGGCTACACCTTC.

The rearrangement uses TRBV5-1 and TRBJ1-3; D call uncertain. This CDR3 is 16 amino acids long. In germline, CDR1 is SGHRS, CDR2 YFSETQ. Trimming shortened V by 1 base and J by 3 bases, and 14 bases separated the two germline ends. The CDR3 nucleotides read TGCGCCAGCAGCTTGAGTGCGGGGAACGTTGGAAACACCATATATTTT. Translated, it gives CASSLSAGNVGNTIYF.

The V gene is TRBV7-9, the J gene TRBJ2-1; possibly TRBD2 for D (5 bases). Germline loops: CDR1 SEHNR, CDR2 FQNEAQ (reference sequence). The ends were cut back, 5 bases at V and 0 bases at J, with 11 bases in the middle. The CDR3 length is 15 residues. This CDR3 reads CASSPAVSSYNEQFF. The CDR3 DNA sequence: TGTGCCAGCAGCCCAGCGGTGAGCTCCTACAATGAGCAGTTCTTC.

V and J are TRBV18 and TRBJ1-6, with 8 nucleotides matching TRBD1. J was trimmed by 6 bases and V by 6 bases; bases with no gene match: 4. The CDR3 covers 14 residues. The germline V gene has CDR1 KGHSH and CDR2 LQKENI. The CDR3 sequence: CASSQDRVNSPLHF. CDR3 in DNA: TGTGCCAGCTCCCAGGACAGGGTTAATTCACCCCTCCACTTT.

V usage is TRBV19 and J usage is TRBJ1-5; D is ambiguous. CDR3 length: 14 residues. CDR1 and CDR2 from the germline V gene are LNHDA and SQIVND (reference sequence). The germline V and J ends were trimmed by 6 bases and 4 bases, with 13 bases remaining between them. In DNA, the CDR3 is TGTGCCAGTAGCCCCAATGCGGGTAATCAGCCCCAGCATTTT. The encoded protein is CASSPNAGNQPQHF.